One and the same sample provided the 15 T cell receptor beta chains below, sequenced in a study of glioma-infiltrating T cells. The iRepertoire nested amplicon-rescue multiplex PCR amplified TCR alpha and beta CDR3s from RNA. TCRdb processed the multiplex PCR reads anew with MiXCR; each CDR3 protein has one entry. The sample carries under 200,000 distinct CDR3 sequences, more than 35% recorded once. Sequenced material: glioma tissue, nonneoplastic brain tissue, or PBMCs (not recorded which). Every receptor here comes from a human donor with low-grade glioma or glioblastoma, undergoing nonglioma brain surgery, or in good health (not recorded which).

About this clonotype: This may come from a read error, since a much larger clone is one base off. The chain recombines TRBV12-3 or TRBV12-4 with TRBJ2-1, with 9 bases aligning to TRBD2. The CDR3 has 13 amino acids. V was clipped by 4 bases and J by 14 bases; unmatched bases: 9. The CDR3 here is CASSSGNSGSKFF. CDR3 nucleotides: TGTGCCAGCAGTTCCGGGAATAGCGGGAGTAAGTTCTTC.

This clonotype was recorded at least ten times. CDR3 sequence: CSATMAAGVYNEQFF. The CDR3 DNA is TGCAGTGCCACTATGGCAGCGGGTGTCTACAATGAGCAGTTCTTC. The gene calls are TRBV20-1 and TRBJ2-1, with TRBD2 as a possible D gene (6 bases). Looked up from germline, CDR1 is DFQATT and CDR2 is SNEGSKA (reference sequence). Trimming left V 6 bases short and J 3 bases short, with 18 bases between. The CDR3 covers 15 residues.

The chain uses TRBV20-1 and TRBJ1-5; 8 bases line up with TRBD1. This CDR3 contains 14 residues. Germline CDR1 DFQATT, CDR2 SNEGSKA (reference sequence). V was pared by 4 bases and J by 6 bases, with 8 bases of the junction left unmatched. The CDR3 sequence: CSATRTGNGQPQHF. CDR3 DNA: TGCAGTGCTACAAGGACAGGGAACGGTCAGCCCCAGCATTTT.

The chain has TRBV27 and TRBJ2-1; D might be TRBD2 (5 bases). V dropped 0 bases and J dropped 8 bases, with 32 bases sitting between them. This CDR3 has 21 residues. Germline-derived CDR1 and CDR2 are MNHEY and SMNVEV (reference sequence). The CDR3 nucleotides are TGTGCCAGCAGTTTATCAACCCTCGGGGTCTATTCCACGAGAAACATCGATGAGCAGTTCTTC. Its protein product is CASSLSTLGVYSTRNIDEQFF.

There are many counts of this clonotype. The J gene is TRBJ1-5, the V gene TRBV20-1; D not certain. Germline CDR1 DFQATT, CDR2 SNEGSKA (reference sequence). V was trimmed by 3 bases and J by 2 bases, leaving 8 bases between them. The CDR3 has 13 residues. This CDR3 is CSASFGGNQPQHF. DNA of the CDR3: TGCAGTGCTAGCTTCGGAGGCAATCAGCCCCAGCATTTT.

In the case of this clonotype: The junction differs from germline at one of its ends, possibly a read error. The chain carries TRBV20-1 and TRBJ2-7, with a weak D call TRBD2 (5 bases). The germline gives CDR1 DFQATT, CDR2 SNEGSKA (reference sequence). This CDR3 comprises 14 residues. In DNA, the CDR3 is TGCAGTGCTAATCGCAGGACTGGGCGTGAAGAGCAGCACTTC. It encodes CSANRRTGREEQHF.

This clonotype was seen many times. This sequence joins TRBV28 and TRBJ1-1, with TRBD1 identical over 10 bases. The V gene's germline CDR1 is MDHEN and CDR2 SYDVKM. The trim removed 9 bases at V and 11 bases at J, leaving 15 bases unmatched. The CDR3 length is 14 residues. CDR3: CASCPATGGASAFF. In DNA form, the CDR3 reads TGTGCCAGTTGCCCCGCGACAGGGGGCGCGAGTGCTTTCTTT.

Regarding this clonotype: This may arise from a read error, as a much more abundant clone is one base away. This chain connects TRBV7-2 to TRBJ2-3; 8 bases are a match to TRBD2. CDR1 SGHTA and CDR2 FQGNSA come from the germline V gene. The CDR3 is 15 amino acids. The DNA of the CDR3 is TGTGCCAGCAGCTGGAGAGCGGGGGACACAGATACGGAGTATTTT. Amino acids: CASSWRAGDTDTEYF.

This clonotype was seen repeatedly, ten times or more. V is TRBV7-9 and J is TRBJ2-1, with unresolved D. V was clipped by 3 bases and J by 6 bases, with 9 bases between them. Per germline, CDR1 SEHNR and CDR2 FQNEAQ (reference sequence). The CDR3 has 13 residues. The CDR3 DNA is TGTGCCAGCAGCTTCTTAGGAAGCAATGAGCAGTTCTTC. It codes for CASSFLGSNEQFF.

The V call is TRBV7-2, the J call TRBJ2-7; 7 nucleotides line up with TRBD2. Germline V gene lookup returns CDR1 SGHTA and CDR2 FQGNSA. This CDR3 has 15 residues. Losses at the gene ends were 7 bases for V and 2 bases for J; bases not matched to a gene: 11. CDR3 in DNA: TGTGCCAGCACCCCCTTCCTAGCGGTACCCTACGAGCAGTACTTC. Translating gives CASTPFLAVPYEQYF.

Comment on this clonotype: A much more abundant neighbour one base away suggests this may be a read error. The chain combines TRBV20-1 with TRBJ2-5; 9 bases map to TRBD2. V gave up 7 bases and J gave up 5 bases; unmatched junction bases: 11. This CDR3 has 14 amino acids. Per the germline V gene, CDR1 is DFQATT and CDR2 is SNEGSKA (reference sequence). DNA for the CDR3: TGCAGTGATAGCCCGGGACTAGCTTCGGAGACCCAGTACTTC. This gives the protein CSDSPGLASETQYF.

With respect to this clonotype: One base away lies a much larger clone, so this may be a sequencing read error. The CDR3 does not close with the conserved phenylalanine or tryptophan, likely indicating a read error. V usage is TRBV20-1 and J usage is TRBJ2-1; D is ambiguous. V was pared by 0 bases and J by 8 bases, with 17 bases between. The CDR3 loop spans 15 amino acids. The germline V gene encodes CDR1 DFQATT and CDR2 SNEGSKA (reference sequence). CDR3 sequence: CSARDPQKSPHEQFS. Here the CDR3 DNA reads TGCAGTGCTAGAGATCCACAGAAAAGTCCACATGAGCAGTTCTCC.

This clonotype was observed many times. The gene calls are TRBV6-1 and TRBJ2-1; 11 nucleotides match TRBD2. Trimming cost V 5 bases and J 9 bases; bases outside gene matches: 9. Germline CDR1 is MNHNS and CDR2 is SASEGT. The CDR3 is made up of 15 amino acids. The CDR3 nucleotides are TGTGCCAGCAGTCCAGAACTAGCGGGAGTAGGTGAGCAGTTCTTC. It encodes CASSPELAGVGEQFF.

There are a few counts of this clonotype. V is TRBV4-1 and J is TRBJ1-1; D is possibly TRBD1 (5 bases). Trimming removed 1 base from V and 0 bases from J, with 18 bases in between. Germline V lookup: CDR1 MGHRA, CDR2 YSYEKL. The CDR3 extends over 18 amino acids. CDR3 coding DNA: TGCGCCAGCAGCCAAGTTTTTGGGCGGAGGGGTATGAACACTGAAGCTTTCTTT. Translating it yields CASSQVFGRRGMNTEAFF.

In the case of this clonotype: This sequence may be a read error, since a much larger clone differs from it by one base. The rearrangement uses TRBV20-1 and TRBJ2-1; D is undetermined. The CDR3 contains 18 residues. Germline V gives CDR1 DFQATT, CDR2 SNEGSKA (reference sequence). The ends were cut back, 0 bases at V and 6 bases at J, with 24 bases in the middle. This chain's CDR3 is CSARDLNVGTLGVNEQFF. The CDR3 DNA reads as TGCAGTGCTAGAGATCTTAATGTGGGTACCCTTGGGGTCAATGAGCAGTTCTTC.